The clone carrying this T cell receptor beta chain was recorded once. The data derive from a study of blood T cell repertoires in COVID-19. Study details: The cDNA or gDNA used as material had been derived from T cells, B-cell-depleted T cells, or PBMCs.

Germline trimming cut 0 bases from V and 7 bases from J; bases unmatched to any gene: 12. CDR1 is SGHRS, CDR2 YFSETQ, per germline. The CDR3 sequence is 19 residues long. Sequencing was performed with immunoSEQ multiplex PCR; in TCRdb, only in-frame clones are kept and a portion is missing. The sample consists of approximately 110,000 clones, approximately 90% of them appearing once. The gene calls are TRBV5-1 and TRBJ2-1; 14 nucleotides align to TRBD2. The receptor's source is a human donor in a cohort sampled during active COVID-19. Source material: peripheral blood. The DNA for the CDR3 is TGCGCCAGCAGCTTGGCCCTAGCCGGACTAGCGGGAGGAGAAAATGAGCAGTTCTTC. This gives the protein CASSLALAGLAGGENEQFF.